This T cell receptor (beta chain) was observed in a study of cytomegalovirus exposure and HLA in healthy donors. Whole-study results and caveats: There were some public TCRs occurring in many donors, but most TCR sequences were rare.

Of note for this clone: Antigen specificity is unknown.

Clones were sequenced by immunoSEQ multiplex PCR, and TCRdb holds only the in-frame ones, with some missing. This table holds 150,000 to 250,000 clones, around 80% found once. The study drew the donors from its approximately 120-subject validation cohort, separate from the approximately 700-subject first cohort. Sequencing was done on a sample of PBMCs. The clonotype was recovered from a woman aged 25-40 years in good health and CMV-seronegative.

The CDR3 DNA reads TGCGCCAGCAGCTCCAATGGGGGGGAGGCCAAAAACATTCAGTACTTC. Translated: CASSSNGGEAKNIQYF. This chain uses TRBV5-1 with TRBJ2-4, with 7 bases lining up with TRBD2. There are 16 residues in the CDR3. The germline gives CDR1 SGHRS, CDR2 YFSETQ. Germline trimming cut 3 bases from V and 1 base from J; bases unmatched to any gene: 7.